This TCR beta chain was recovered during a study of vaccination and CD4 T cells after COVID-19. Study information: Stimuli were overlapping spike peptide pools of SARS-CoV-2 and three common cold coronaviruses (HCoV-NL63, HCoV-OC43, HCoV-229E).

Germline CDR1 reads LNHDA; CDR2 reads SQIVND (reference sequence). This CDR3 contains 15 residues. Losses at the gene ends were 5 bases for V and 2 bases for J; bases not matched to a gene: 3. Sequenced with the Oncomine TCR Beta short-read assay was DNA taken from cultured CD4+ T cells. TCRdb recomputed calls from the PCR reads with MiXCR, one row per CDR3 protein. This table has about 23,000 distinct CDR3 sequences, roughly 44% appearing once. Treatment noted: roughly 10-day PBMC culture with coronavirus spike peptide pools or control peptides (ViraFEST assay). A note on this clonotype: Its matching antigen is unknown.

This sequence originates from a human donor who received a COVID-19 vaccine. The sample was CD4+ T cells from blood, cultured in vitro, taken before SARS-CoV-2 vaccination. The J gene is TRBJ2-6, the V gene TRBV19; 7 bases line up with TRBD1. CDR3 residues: CASSQDRAGANVLTF. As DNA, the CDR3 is TGTGCCAGTAGTCAAGACAGGGCTGGGGCCAACGTCCTGACTTTC.